The 25 T cell receptor beta chains given below trace back to one sample, sequenced in a study of shared clonotypes between healthy human individuals. Generated by immunoSEQ multiplex PCR, the TCRdb table keeps only in-frame clones and is missing some. This sample has approximately 810,000 clones; 85% to 95% occur once, and the top ten carry approximately 25%. CD45RO-negative, CCR7-positively selected cells formed the naive CD8 fraction, excluding terminally differentiated effector memory CD45RA+ cells. The sample consisted of naive CD8+ T cells sorted from blood. The receptors were sampled from a man aged 25-45 years in good health.

J is TRBJ2-3 and V is TRBV7-9, with D perhaps matching TRBD2 (5 bases). The CDR3 spans 17 residues. V lost 8 bases and J lost 6, with 27 bases in between. Per the germline V gene, CDR1 is SEHNR and CDR2 is FQNEAQ (reference sequence). CDR3 region: CASPRDGRTRPMDTQYF. CDR3 DNA sequence: TGTGCCAGCCCCCGTGATGGGAGAACTCGTCCAATGGATACGCAGTATTTT. The whole variable domain, remainder taken from reference TRBV7-9 and TRBJ2-3, is DTGVSQNPRHKITKRGQNVTFRCDPISEHNRLYWYRQTLGQGPEFLTYFQNEAQLEKSRLLSDRFSAERPKGSFSTLEIQRTEQGDSAMYLCASPRDGRTRPMDTQYFGPGTRLTVL.

The CDR3 reads CSVVEREGYNEQFF. The DNA of the CDR3 is TGCAGCGTTGTGGAGCGGGAGGGCTACAATGAGCAGTTCTTC. This chain connects TRBV29-1 to TRBJ2-1, with 10 nucleotides matching TRBD2. Trimming at V came to 4 bases and at J to 3 bases, leaving 3 bases not matched to a gene. Germline V CDR1 and CDR2: SQVTM, ANQGSEA. CDR3 size: 14 residues.

The chain couples TRBV19 to TRBJ2-7; a possible D gene is TRBD1 (6 bases). Germline V CDR1 and CDR2: LNHDA, SQIVND (reference sequence). The germline V and J ends were trimmed by 1 base and 5 bases, with 15 bases remaining between them. This CDR3 is built from 15 residues. CDR3 protein: CASSIVGTLKNEQYF. CDR3 coding DNA: TGTGCCAGTAGTATAGTGGGGACACTGAAGAACGAGCAGTACTTC.

Comment on this clone: This specimen includes other DNA sequences encoding the same CDR3. V and J are TRBV7-2 and TRBJ1-5; 8 bases match TRBD1. This CDR3 contains 16 residues. V dropped 1 base and J dropped 4; count of bases not matched to a gene: 6. Germline CDR1 reads SGHTA; CDR2 reads FQGNSA. CDR3 sequence: CASSLVGQGLNQPQHF. The CDR3 coding sequence is TGTGCCAGCAGCTTAGTTGGACAGGGCTTGAATCAGCCCCAGCATTTT.

The chain employs TRBV27 and TRBJ2-1, with TRBD2 matching 9 bases. Germline CDR1 MNHEY, CDR2 SMNVEV (reference sequence). The CDR3 is 15 amino acids. V lost 2 bases to trimming and J lost 8 bases; unmatched junction nucleotides: 7. This CDR3 is CASSLAGGPTDEQFF. CDR3 in DNA: TGTGCCAGCAGTTTAGCGGGAGGGCCCACGGATGAGCAGTTCTTC.

V is TRBV7-6 and J is TRBJ1-1; 7 nucleotides line up with TRBD1. The CDR3 spans 18 residues. Germline CDR1 reads SGHVS; CDR2 reads FNYEAQ. With 5 bases clipped from V and 1 base from J, the junction kept 16 bases outside the gene matches. DNA of the CDR3: TGTGCCAGCAGCAAAATATCCGGGACAGAAATAGGGAACACTGAAGCTTTCTTT. This codes for CASSKISGTEIGNTEAFF.

Here the CDR3 reads CASSYGTSNEQYF. The CDR3 nucleotides are TGTGCCAGCAGTTACGGGACATCCAACGAGCAGTACTTC. The rearrangement joins TRBV6-6 to TRBJ2-7, with a tentative D call TRBD1 (6 bases). The germline gives CDR1 MNHNY, CDR2 SVGAGI (reference sequence). Deletions cut 2 bases from V and 5 bases from J, with 10 bases between. The CDR3 has 13 residues.

The V gene is TRBV7-9, the J gene TRBJ2-3; 8 positions match TRBD1. This CDR3 contains 15 residues. Losses at the gene ends were 4 bases for V and 7 bases for J; bases not matched to a gene: 10. CDR1 and CDR2 (germline): SEHNR, FQNEAQ (reference sequence). CDR3 sequence reads: CASSSPGQDLNTQYF. The CDR3 nucleotides read TGTGCCAGCAGCTCGCCGGGACAGGACCTAAATACGCAGTATTTT. Supplemented by reference TRBV7-9 and TRBJ2-3, the full variable domain reads DTGVSQNPRHKITKRGQNVTFRCDPISEHNRLYWYRQTLGQGPEFLTYFQNEAQLEKSRLLSDRFSAERPKGSFSTLEIQRTEQGDSAMYLCASSSPGQDLNTQYFGPGTRLTVL.

V usage is TRBV7-9 and J usage is TRBJ2-7; the D call may be TRBD1 or TRBD2 (5 bases each). The CDR3 consists of 15 residues. Deletions cut 5 bases from V and 3 bases from J, with 17 bases between. Per the germline V gene, CDR1 is SEHNR and CDR2 is FQNEAQ (reference sequence). CDR3 DNA sequence: TGTGCCAGCAGCGCCCGGACAAGAGACTACTACGAGCAGTACTTC. Its protein is CASSARTRDYYEQYF.

The chain links TRBV6-1 to TRBJ2-7, with 7 bases aligning to TRBD1. The CDR3 loop spans 15 amino acids. Per the germline V gene, CDR1 is MNHNS and CDR2 is SASEGT. Trimming at V came to 3 bases and at J to 0 bases, leaving 5 bases not matched to a gene. Here the CDR3 DNA reads TGTGCCAGCAGTGAGGGACAGCCCTCCTCCTACGAGCAGTACTTC. Encoded protein: CASSEGQPSSYEQYF.

The chain recombines TRBV4-2 with TRBJ2-1, with unresolved D. Germline V gives CDR1 LGHNA, CDR2 YNFKEQ. The CDR3 sequence is 15 residues long. Between the trimmed V and J ends, which lost 0 bases and 7 bases, there was a span of 13 bases. In DNA, the CDR3 is TGTGCCAGCAGCCAAGATAGGTTAATGGGTAATGAGCAGTTCTTC. Protein: CASSQDRLMGNEQFF.

The chain combines TRBV7-2 with TRBJ2-7; 9 bases are a match to TRBD1. This CDR3 has 15 amino acids. The germline CDR1 and CDR2 sequences are SGHTA and FQGNSA. The V segment lost 0 bases and the J segment 3 bases; nucleotides outside the gene matches: 3. CDR3 sequence reads: CASSLAGQGYYEQYF. CDR3 coding DNA: TGTGCCAGCAGCTTAGCCGGACAGGGGTACTACGAGCAGTACTTC.

Of note for this clone: A much bigger clone sits one base away, suggesting this may be a read error. The identical CDR3 is also encoded by other nucleotide sequences in the sample. This chain connects TRBV5-8 to TRBJ2-1; TRBD2 aligns across 11 bases. Germline-derived CDR1 and CDR2 are SGHTS and YDEGEE. The CDR3 is 15 residues long. The V segment lost 3 bases and the J segment 4 bases; nucleotides outside the gene matches: 3. CDR3 bases: TGTGCCAGCAGCTGGGGACTAGCGGCTTACAATGAGCAGTTCTTC. This translates into CASSWGLAAYNEQFF. The full variable domain, with the rest looked up from reference TRBV5-8 and TRBJ2-1, is EAGVTQSPTHLIKTRGQQATLRCSPISGHTSVYWYQQALGLGLQFLLWYDEGEERNRGNFPPRFSGRQFPNYSSELNVNALELEDSALYLCASSWGLAAYNEQFFGPGTRLTVL.

As DNA, the CDR3 is TGCAGCGTTCGGCCCGCTAGCTCCTACGAGCAGTACTTC. This encodes CSVRPASSYEQYF. The chain links TRBV29-1 to TRBJ2-7; no firm D call. The CDR3 loop spans 13 amino acids. Per germline, CDR1 SQVTM and CDR2 ANQGSEA. The V and J ends lost 5 bases and 0 bases respectively, with 11 bases between them.

V usage is TRBV7-8 and J usage is TRBJ2-5, with D possibly being TRBD2 (5 bases). The J call may be wrong; the DNA end is better matched by TRBJ2-7. CDR3 length: 16 amino acids. Germline CDR1 is SGHVS and CDR2 is FQNEAQ. The CDR3 nucleotides are TGTGCCAGCAGCTTAAACATACGGGGTTTTTCCTACGAGCAGTACTTC. This translates into CASSLNIRGFSYEQYF.

A single count supports this clone. The chain links TRBV7-9 to TRBJ2-1; weak D call: TRBD2 (5 bases). V lost 5 bases and J lost 9, with 8 bases in between. CDR3 length: 11 amino acids. The germline V gene has CDR1 SEHNR and CDR2 FQNEAQ (reference sequence). DNA for the CDR3: TGTGCCAGCAGCGCGGGCACTGAGCAGTTCTTC. Its protein product is CASSAGTEQFF.

The chain recombines TRBV15 with TRBJ1-5; D call uncertain. CDR3 length: 14 residues. Trimming shortened V by 4 bases and J by 2 bases, and 9 bases separated the two germline ends. The V gene's germline CDR1 is LNHNV and CDR2 YYDKDF (reference sequence). CDR3 in amino acids: CATSTPLGNQPQHF. CDR3 DNA: TGTGCCACCAGCACTCCCTTGGGCAATCAGCCCCAGCATTTT.

The chain joins TRBV28 to TRBJ1-5; D might be TRBD1 (6 bases). CDR1 is MDHEN, CDR2 SYDVKM, per germline. V lost 8 bases and J 1 base, leaving 12 bases between the germline ends. CDR3 length equals 14 residues. CDR3 sequence reads: CASGKGGSNQPQHF. Here the CDR3 DNA reads TGTGCCAGCGGAAAGGGGGGGAGCAATCAGCCCCAGCATTTT.

The CDR3 is CASSLVGASQYF. The CDR3 DNA is TGTGCCAGCAGCTTAGTAGGGGCCTCTCAGTACTTC. V usage is TRBV7-9 and J usage is TRBJ2-4; D might be TRBD1 (5 bases). CDR1 and CDR2 from the germline V gene are SEHNR and FQNEAQ (reference sequence). This CDR3 contains 12 residues. Trimming removed 1 base at V and 12 bases at J, with 10 bases between.

For this clone: The same CDR3 can be traced to other DNA sequences in this sample. The chain combines TRBV11-2 with TRBJ2-7; possible D gene TRBD2, 5 bases. The CDR3 runs to 13 residues. V gave up 5 bases and J gave up 2 bases, with 10 bases separating them. The germline CDR1 and CDR2 sequences are SGHAT and FQNNGV. CDR3 sequence: CASSLGLTYEQYF. In nucleotides, the CDR3 is TGTGCCAGCAGCCTAGGACTTACCTACGAGCAGTACTTC.

This sequence joins TRBV7-9 and TRBJ2-7; D unresolved. The CDR3 is made up of 13 amino acids. Germline loops: CDR1 SEHNR, CDR2 FQNEAQ (reference sequence). V lost 1 base and J 2 bases, leaving 6 bases between the germline ends. CDR3 residues: CASSLESTYEQYF. CDR3 nucleotide sequence: TGTGCCAGCAGCTTAGAGTCAACCTACGAGCAGTACTTC.

The chain couples TRBV19 to TRBJ1-1; 7 positions match TRBD1. The CDR3 covers 15 residues. V dropped 5 bases and J dropped 2; count of bases not matched to a gene: 8. Germline CDR1 reads LNHDA; CDR2 reads SQIVND (reference sequence). The CDR3 coding sequence is TGTGCCAGTAGTCTTTGGACAGGAGCTAACACTGAAGCTTTCTTT. It is translated as CASSLWTGANTEAFF.

The V call is TRBV27, the J call TRBJ2-7; 7 nucleotides align to TRBD1. The length of the CDR3 is 14 residues. Germline-derived CDR1 and CDR2 are MNHEY and SMNVEV (reference sequence). The V gene end was trimmed by 4 bases and the J gene end by 7 bases; junction bases not matched to a gene: 10. The CDR3 sequence is CASSSFSPTGEQYF. The DNA of the CDR3 is TGTGCCAGCAGTTCCTTTTCTCCGACAGGGGAGCAGTACTTC.

The chain uses TRBV6-1 and TRBJ1-1; D might be TRBD1 (5 bases). The CDR3 is 14 amino acids. V was pared by 4 bases and J by 6 bases, with 15 bases between. CDR1 is MNHNS and CDR2 is SASEGT in the germline V gene. The CDR3 is CASSVRGQGPEAFF. The CDR3 DNA reads TGTGCCAGCAGTGTACGAGGGCAGGGTCCTGAAGCTTTCTTT.

This chain uses TRBV5-5 with TRBJ2-7; TRBD2 might be the D (7 bases). Trimming shortened V by 3 bases and J by 6 bases, and 10 bases separated the two germline ends. Germline values: CDR1 SGHKS, CDR2 YYEKEE (reference sequence). This CDR3 is built from 12 residues. In DNA form, the CDR3 reads TGTGCCAGCAGCTCTAGGGGGGGCGAGCAGTACTTC. Translation: CASSSRGGEQYF.